What follows describes a single TCR beta chain. The CDR3 has 17 amino acids. Germline CDR1 SNHLY, CDR2 FYNNEI. V gave up 3 bases and J gave up 0 bases; unmatched junction bases: 4. The source of the sample is a study of blood T cell repertoires in COVID-19. Data came from immunoSEQ multiplex PCR; TCRdb stores just in-frame clones and leaves some out. In the table there are 150,000 to 200,000 clones, roughly 83% of which are singletons. The material sequenced was PBMCs or T cells enriched from blood (not recorded which). The clonotype originates from a woman in her sixties who had recovered from COVID-19. The chain links TRBV2 to TRBJ1-4; 10 bases are shared with TRBD1. The CDR3 protein is CASSEGTGDSTNEKLFF. In nucleotides, the CDR3 is TGTGCCAGCAGTGAGGGGACAGGGGACTCAACTAATGAAAAACTGTTTTTT. The full variable domain, in which reference TRBV2 and TRBJ1-4 provide the parts outside the CDR3, is EPEVTQTPSHQVTQMGQEVILRCVPISNHLYFYWYRQILGQKVEFLVSFYNNEISEKSEIFDDQFSVERPDGSNFTLKIRSTKLEDSAMYFCASSEGTGDSTNEKLFFGSGTQLSVL.